This T cell receptor beta chain was recovered during a study of blood T cell repertoires in COVID-19. As for the study in general: Samples of COVID-19 (acute and convalescent) were obtained from the United States, Italy and Spain. The cDNA or gDNA used as material had been derived from T cells, B-cell-depleted T cells, or PBMCs.

Study processing details: Estimation of nucleated cell counts relied on the amplification of reference gene primers. TCRdb's table, derived via immunoSEQ multiplex PCR, lists solely in-frame clones and lacks some. The V and J calls and the clone size are those of that table, but D and trimming were determined from the DNA. There are roughly 68,000 clones in the sample; about 81% occur only once, and over 8.5% lies in the top ten. The germline CDR1 and CDR2 sequences are MNHEY and SMNVEV (reference sequence). This CDR3 spans 17 amino acids. The germline V and J ends were trimmed by 3 bases and 5 bases, with 22 bases remaining between them.

This sequence originates from a human donor in a cohort sampled during active COVID-19. Sequenced sample: peripheral blood. The rearrangement links TRBV27 to TRBJ2-5; possible D gene TRBD2, 7 bases. CDR3 amino acids: CASSFSSVGLGGETQYF. The CDR3 region has the DNA TGTGCCAGCAGTTTTTCGAGTGTAGGACTAGGGGGTGAGACCCAGTACTTC.